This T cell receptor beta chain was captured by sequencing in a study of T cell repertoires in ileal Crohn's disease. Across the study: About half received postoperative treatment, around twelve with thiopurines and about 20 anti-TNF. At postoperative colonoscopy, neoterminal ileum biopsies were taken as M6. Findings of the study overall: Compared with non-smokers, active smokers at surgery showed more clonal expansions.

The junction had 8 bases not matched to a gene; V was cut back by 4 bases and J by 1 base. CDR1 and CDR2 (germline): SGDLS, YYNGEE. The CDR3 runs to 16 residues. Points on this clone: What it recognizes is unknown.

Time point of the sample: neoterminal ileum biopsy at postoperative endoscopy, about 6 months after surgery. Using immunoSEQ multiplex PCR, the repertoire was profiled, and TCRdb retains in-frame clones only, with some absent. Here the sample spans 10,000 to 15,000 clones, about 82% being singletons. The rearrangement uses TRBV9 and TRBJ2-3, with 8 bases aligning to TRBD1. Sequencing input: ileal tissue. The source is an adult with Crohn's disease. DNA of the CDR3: TGTGCCAGCAGCCCCAGACAGGGGTCAGGCACAGATACGCAGTATTTT. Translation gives CASSPRQGSGTDTQYF. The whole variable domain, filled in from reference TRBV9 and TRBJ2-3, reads DSGVTQTPKHLITATGQRVTLRCSPRSGDLSVYWYQQSLDQGLQFLIQYYNGEERAKGNILERFSAQQFPDLHSELNLSSLELGDSALYFCASSPRQGSGTDTQYFGPGTRLTVL.